This TCR beta chain was sequenced for a study of regulatory T cells in long-lasting Graves disease listed by TCRdb under 2021. Looking at the study overall: Patients with newly diagnosed Graves' disease had been on antithyroid drugs for under 3 months. Persistent Graves' disease patients were compared with newly diagnosed Graves' disease patients by peripheral blood TCR sequencing and RNA sequencing. The study was registered as a clinical trial and conducted in China. A total of about 33 samples were covered by TCR sequencing, comprising roughly 13 persistent and 20 or so newly diagnosed Graves' disease patients.

Germline trimming amounts to 4 bases on V and 6 bases on J, with 10 as the count of junction bases outside the gene matches. From its cysteine to its phenylalanine, the CDR3 spans 17 amino acids. The read is trimmed to its CDR3 DNA, 51 bases read in frame from base 1. CDR1 and CDR2 are read off the germline V gene as SGHAT and FQNNGV. The library was generated by multiplex PCR. The sequencer was an Illumina HiSeq 4000. CDR3 regions were amplified by Arm-PCR with iRepertoire HTBI primers to construct TCR beta libraries. Before sequencing, the PCR products went through gel purification. Regarding the original processing steps: A total of around 66 TRBV and 14 TRBJ segments were identified across samples and were used for gene usage analysis of CDR3 amino acid clonotypes. COPE and FqMerger were used to merge the filtered high-quality paired reads into contigs. BLAST was used to align contigs to IMGT TRBV, TRBD and TRBJ reference genes, with CDR3 defined following IMGT. Any clonotype with a frequency above 0.1% was counted as a highly expanded clone. Shannon entropy served as the measure of repertoire diversity, while the Gini coefficient captured V-J evenness. Public clonotypes were defined as clonotypes shared by more than one individual. TCRdb itself trimmed the public reads at Q25 with fastp, ran MiXCR and retained productive beta chains. Under each unique CDR3 protein, matching rows form one entry showing the most common genes and DNA. These V and J calls are TCRdb output, not the study's own analysis. A total of 350,000 to 450,000 distinct CDR3 sequences appear in this sample, approximately 12% of them only once. The ten largest make up around 18% of the sample.

What the authors observed across the whole study: Sequencing and analysis were restricted to the TCR beta chain. Patients with persistent disease shared more public clonotypes (about 2,500) than newly diagnosed patients did (around 1,000). The authors acknowledged the small sample size as a limitation that may reduce accuracy. TRBV28, TRBJ1-2 and TRBJ2-5 were preferentially used in persistent disease, while TRBV20-1 and TRBJ2-1 were favored in newly diagnosed disease. The study examined only peripheral blood because the primary lesion, thyroid tissue, could not be accessed. Compared with newly diagnosed patients, patients with persistent Graves' disease had lower TCR Shannon entropy and fewer highly expanded clones, which suggests clonal expansion.

The time point label here, explained by the study, means: newly diagnosed GD, antithyroid drugs for less than 3 months. For both TCR sequencing and RNA sequencing, RNA was extracted from PBMCs using TRIzol. Graves' disease was diagnosed according to American Thyroid Association guidelines. The patients came from an endocrinology department in Xi'an, China. From each patient, nine milliliters of peripheral blood was collected into an EDTA anticoagulant tube. PBMCs were isolated by Ficoll Paque Plus density gradient separation without further T cell sorting. An Agilent 2100 Bioanalyzer and agarose gel were used to assess RNA quality, and a NanoDrop 2000 was used to measure RNA concentration. Concerning this clonotype itself: Which antigen it targets is not known. There are no base qualities to consult, and no much larger clone falls within one base.

This same sample was also taken into another study, of T cells in Graves' hyperthyroidism and ophthalmopathy. As described in the second report: A patient counted as having stable Graves' hyperthyroidism if no progression to ophthalmopathy occurred over 18 months of follow-up. The hyperthyroidism patients were between 18 and 65 years old and newly diagnosed, with a disease duration of less than 2 months. Exclusion was applied to patients with uncontrolled infections, other autoimmune diseases, pregnancy or lactation. Diagnoses relied on clinical symptoms, serum thyroxine and TRAb, thyroid ultrasound and orbital computed tomography. For the first round of RT-PCR on the TCR CDR3, the HTBI primer set was used together with the Qiagen OneStep RT-PCR kit. Most expanded thyroid clonotypes (frequency above 0.001) were also detected in blood, a finding suggesting that blood repertoires may reflect thyroid immune responses. A 13 V-J signature model separated ophthalmopathy from stable hyperthyroidism, with 87.88% sensitivity and 81.08% specificity in cross-validation and 80%/75% in testing. In validation, progression to ophthalmopathy was predicted by the model with 70.59% sensitivity and 72.22% specificity, a median of around 5.9 months before onset. To identify TCR V-J signatures that set the groups apart, the researchers used a discovery cohort of about a hundred patients, made up of 40 to 45 with Graves' ophthalmopathy and about 59 with stable Graves' hyperthyroidism. An independent validation cohort of about 19 hyperthyroidism patients and roughly 16 patients who later progressed to ophthalmopathy tested prospective prediction of ophthalmopathy. The approximately 100 discovery patients were randomly split 7:3 into training and test sets. The study also compared thyroid tissue and blood T-cell repertoires from several Graves' hyperthyroidism patients. Once sampling was done, hyperthyroidism patients were given methimazole at a starting dose of 30 mg daily, whereas ophthalmopathy patients were given high-dose intravenous methylprednisolone. The libraries were constructed in a second round of multiplex PCR and then size-selected and purified. Sequencing of the libraries was done on an Illumina HiSeq2000 using paired-end 100 bp reads. SOAPnuke was used to process the raw data, with reads discarded if the reads contained adapters or uncalled bases, had a mean Phred below 15, or lacked an exact constant-primer or identifier match. COPE v1.2.5 was used to merge the high-quality paired reads, and each unique nucleotide sequence was defined as a clonotype. Clonotypes were aligned to IMGT TRBV, TRBD and TRBJ reference segments using MiTCR v1.1. The analysis included only V-J combinations with a frequency above 0.0001, which together covered roughly 99% of the repertoires. The TCS score was defined as F50 (clonal expansion) divided by E x V (chaos), with BLOSUM62-based TCRdist calculated between CDR3 peptides within each V-J. Welch's t-statistics and random forest reduced roughly 530 V-J features to 10 to 15, which were used in a naive Bayes classifier (R e1071). Sample size was not statistically predetermined, and investigators were not blinded to group allocation. The paper reports TCR Vbeta CDR3 sequencing of approximately 140 peripheral blood samples: 40 or so ophthalmopathy, 70 to 85 hyperthyroidism and 17 progressor patients.

The sequence links TRBV11-2 to TRBJ2-1; TRBD2 matches 12 bases in the middle. The origin of this receptor is a woman in her late teens or twenties with Graves disease. Donor details come from another sample of the same person, matched by shared clones. The sample was peripheral blood mononuclear cells (PBMCs), taken at new diagnosis, from a patient treated with antithyroid drugs. The DNA sequence is as follows: TGTGCCAGCAGCTCAAGGTCTAGCGGGAGGGCCCCCAATGAGCAGTTCTTC. Protein translation: CASSSRSSGRAPNEQFF.